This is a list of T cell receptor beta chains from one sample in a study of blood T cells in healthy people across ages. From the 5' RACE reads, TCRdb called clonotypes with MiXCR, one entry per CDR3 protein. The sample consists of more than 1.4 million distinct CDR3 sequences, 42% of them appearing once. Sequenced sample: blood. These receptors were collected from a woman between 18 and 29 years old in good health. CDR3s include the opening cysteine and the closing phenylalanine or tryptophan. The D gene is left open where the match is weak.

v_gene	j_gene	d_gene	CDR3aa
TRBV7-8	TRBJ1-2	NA	CASSLELGVYGYTF
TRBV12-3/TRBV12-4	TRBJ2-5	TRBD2	CASSRLSSGKETQYF
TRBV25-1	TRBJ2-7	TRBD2	CASRCSSVLAGGPYEQYF
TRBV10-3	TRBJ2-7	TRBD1	CAISAPDRGHYEQYF
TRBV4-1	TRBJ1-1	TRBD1	CASSPHGQGARVNTEAFF
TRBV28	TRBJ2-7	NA	CASSVKVSIEQYF
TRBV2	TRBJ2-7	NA	CASRYRAGNEQYF
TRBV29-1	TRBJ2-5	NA	CSAPVVGLETQYF
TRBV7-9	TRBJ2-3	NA	CASTKVKTSTDTQYF
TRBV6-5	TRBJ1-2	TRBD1	CASKDRLNYGYTF
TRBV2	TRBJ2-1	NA	CASSEAWGQGNEQFF
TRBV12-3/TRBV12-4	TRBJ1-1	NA	CASSGTGTGNTEAFF
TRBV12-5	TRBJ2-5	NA	CASGLEGYQETQYF
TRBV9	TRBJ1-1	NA	CASSVRGQPNTEAFF
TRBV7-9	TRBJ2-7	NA	CASSPHAYPYEQYF
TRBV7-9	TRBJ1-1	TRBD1	CASSNRQGLSTEAFF
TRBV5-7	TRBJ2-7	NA	CASSRGTRAHEQYF
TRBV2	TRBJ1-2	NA	CASSDRKYNYGYTF
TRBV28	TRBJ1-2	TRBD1	CASSFGTDHYGYTF
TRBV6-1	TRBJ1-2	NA	CASSPTKPVPGLSIYGYTF
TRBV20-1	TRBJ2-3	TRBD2	CSPTSGSVADTQYF
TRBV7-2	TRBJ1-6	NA	CASSGQRSYNSPLHF
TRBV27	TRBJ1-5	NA	CASSFSGIGSQPQHF
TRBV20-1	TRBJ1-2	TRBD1	CSAHTLRDRGANYGYTF
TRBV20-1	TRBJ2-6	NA	CSASLALPGANVLTF
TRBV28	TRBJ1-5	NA	CASSSAGVQPQHF
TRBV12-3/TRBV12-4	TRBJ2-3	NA	CASTSGTGAADTQYF
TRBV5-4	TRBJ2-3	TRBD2	CASSSPKLLAGASTDTQYF
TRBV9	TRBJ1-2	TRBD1	CASSVAGGNYGYTF
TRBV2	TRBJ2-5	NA	CASSELWWIQETQYF
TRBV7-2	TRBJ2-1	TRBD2	CASSTRAGGPSINGQFF
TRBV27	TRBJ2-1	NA	CASSSAGTWSNEQFF
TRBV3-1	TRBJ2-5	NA	CASSQAKGLSLEEQYF
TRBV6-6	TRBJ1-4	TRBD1	CASSYSRGQVHEKLFF
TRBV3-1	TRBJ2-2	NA	CASSPSLTGRAGELFF
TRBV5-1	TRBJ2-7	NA	CASSVDRDREQYF
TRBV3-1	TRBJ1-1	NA	CASQERGTETEAFF
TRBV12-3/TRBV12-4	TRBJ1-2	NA	CASSPGLGYTF
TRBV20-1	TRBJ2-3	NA	CSVGPRANTQYF
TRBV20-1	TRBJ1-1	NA	CSGRGAEDTEAFF
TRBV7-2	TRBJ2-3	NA	CASSHEANTQYF
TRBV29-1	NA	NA	CSVAGGETYEQYF
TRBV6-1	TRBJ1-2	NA	CASSEALRGNYGYTF
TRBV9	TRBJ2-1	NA	CASSVDGPNEQFF
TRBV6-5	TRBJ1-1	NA	CASKGFGRAETEAFF
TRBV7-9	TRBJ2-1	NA	CASTRGGQFF
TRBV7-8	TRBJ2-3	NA	CASSLVVSNTDTQYF
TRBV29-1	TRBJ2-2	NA	CSVGTENTGELFF
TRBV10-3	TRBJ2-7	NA	CAITFDSGSYEQYF
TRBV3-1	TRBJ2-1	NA	CASSQDPGESSYNEQFF
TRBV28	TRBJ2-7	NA	CAIAPDSSYEQYF
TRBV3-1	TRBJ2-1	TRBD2	CASSQDYSGGANEQFF
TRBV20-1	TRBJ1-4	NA	CSASRDNEKLFF
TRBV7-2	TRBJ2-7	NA	CASSPDGGRTYEQYF
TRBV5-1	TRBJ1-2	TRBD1	CASRLPGQGVSDYGYTF
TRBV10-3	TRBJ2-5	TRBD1	CASSLRVGQQETQYF
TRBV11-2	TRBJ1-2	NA	CASSSHRSNYGYTF
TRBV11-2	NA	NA	CASSLVYGHEQYF
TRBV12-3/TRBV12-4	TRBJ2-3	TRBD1	CATDRSTDTQYF
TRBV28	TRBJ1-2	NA	CASSRPGTTDLYGYTF